This T cell receptor (beta chain) was sequenced in a study of T cells in Graves' hyperthyroidism and ophthalmopathy. Study at large: Peripheral blood was taken when the disease was first diagnosed, before any treatment began.

Diagnoses were established using clinical symptoms, serum thyroxine and TRAb, thyroid ultrasound and orbital computed tomography. RNA transcripts gave rise to amplified TCR beta CDR3 regions. The primer set for the first-round RT-PCR of the TCR CDR3 was HTBI. TCRdb analysed the multiplex PCR reads with MiXCR anew, one entry per CDR3 protein. The sample shows 500,000 to 600,000 distinct CDR3 sequences, around 15% of them seen only once. Overall study findings and caveats: Also found in blood were most expanded thyroid clonotypes above 0.001. Ophthalmopathy got predicted by the model a median around 6.6 months before its onset.

To note about this clonotype: Antigen specificity is unknown.

Unmatched junction bases numbered 16, after V lost 1 base and J lost 5 bases. CDR3 length: 21 residues. Germline CDR1 is SGHAT and CDR2 is FQNNGV. Sequenced sample: blood. The TCR originated in a woman under 30 with Graves' hyperthyroidism. This rearrangement joins TRBV11-2 to TRBJ2-5, with 16 bases that match TRBD2. For the CDR3, the DNA is TGTGCCAGCAGCTTAGCGGGCCATCCGGGACTAGCGGGGGGGCCTTGGGAGACCCAGTACTTC. Translated, it gives CASSLAGHPGLAGGPWETQYF.